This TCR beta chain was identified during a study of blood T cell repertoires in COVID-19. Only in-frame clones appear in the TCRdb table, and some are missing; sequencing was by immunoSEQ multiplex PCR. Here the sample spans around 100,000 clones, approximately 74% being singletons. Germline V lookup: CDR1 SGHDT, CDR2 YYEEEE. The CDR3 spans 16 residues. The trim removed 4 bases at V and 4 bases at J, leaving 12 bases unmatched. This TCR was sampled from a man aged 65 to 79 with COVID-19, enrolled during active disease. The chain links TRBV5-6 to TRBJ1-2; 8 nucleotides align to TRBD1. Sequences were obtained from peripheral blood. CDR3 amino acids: CASSLGTGPRGYGYTF. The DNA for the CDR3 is TGTGCCAGCAGCCTAGGGACAGGTCCTAGAGGCTATGGCTACACCTTC.